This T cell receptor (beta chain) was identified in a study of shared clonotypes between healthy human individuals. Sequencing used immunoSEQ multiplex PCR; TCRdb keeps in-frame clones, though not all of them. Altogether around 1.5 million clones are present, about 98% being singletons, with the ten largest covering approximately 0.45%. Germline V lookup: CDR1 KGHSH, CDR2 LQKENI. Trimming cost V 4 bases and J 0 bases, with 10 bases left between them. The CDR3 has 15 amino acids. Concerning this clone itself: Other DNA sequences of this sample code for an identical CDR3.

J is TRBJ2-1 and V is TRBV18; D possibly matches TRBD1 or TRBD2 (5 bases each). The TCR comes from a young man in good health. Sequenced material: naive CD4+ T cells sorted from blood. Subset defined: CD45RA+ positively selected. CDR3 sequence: CASSRDASSYNEQFF. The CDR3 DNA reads TGTGCCAGCTCACGGGACGCAAGCTCCTACAATGAGCAGTTCTTC.